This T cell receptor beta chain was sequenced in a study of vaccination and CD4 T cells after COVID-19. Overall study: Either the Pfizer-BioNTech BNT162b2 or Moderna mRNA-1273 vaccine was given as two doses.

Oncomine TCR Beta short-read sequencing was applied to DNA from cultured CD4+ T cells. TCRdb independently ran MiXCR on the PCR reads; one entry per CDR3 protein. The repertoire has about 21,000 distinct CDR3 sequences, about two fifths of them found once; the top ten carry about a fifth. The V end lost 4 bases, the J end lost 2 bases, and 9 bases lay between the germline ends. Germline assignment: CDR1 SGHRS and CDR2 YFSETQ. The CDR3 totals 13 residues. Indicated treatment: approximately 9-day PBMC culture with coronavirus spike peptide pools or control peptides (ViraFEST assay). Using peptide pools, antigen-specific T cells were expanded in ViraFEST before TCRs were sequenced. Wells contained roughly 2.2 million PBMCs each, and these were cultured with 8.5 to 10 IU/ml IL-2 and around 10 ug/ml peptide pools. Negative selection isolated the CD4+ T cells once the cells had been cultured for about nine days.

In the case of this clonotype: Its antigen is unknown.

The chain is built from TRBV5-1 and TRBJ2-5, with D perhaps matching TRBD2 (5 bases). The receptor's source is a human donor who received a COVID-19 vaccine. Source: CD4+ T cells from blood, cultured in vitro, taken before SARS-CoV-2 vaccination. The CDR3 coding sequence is TGCGCCAGCAGCCCCGGGGTACAAGAGACCCAGTACTTC. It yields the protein CASSPGVQETQYF.